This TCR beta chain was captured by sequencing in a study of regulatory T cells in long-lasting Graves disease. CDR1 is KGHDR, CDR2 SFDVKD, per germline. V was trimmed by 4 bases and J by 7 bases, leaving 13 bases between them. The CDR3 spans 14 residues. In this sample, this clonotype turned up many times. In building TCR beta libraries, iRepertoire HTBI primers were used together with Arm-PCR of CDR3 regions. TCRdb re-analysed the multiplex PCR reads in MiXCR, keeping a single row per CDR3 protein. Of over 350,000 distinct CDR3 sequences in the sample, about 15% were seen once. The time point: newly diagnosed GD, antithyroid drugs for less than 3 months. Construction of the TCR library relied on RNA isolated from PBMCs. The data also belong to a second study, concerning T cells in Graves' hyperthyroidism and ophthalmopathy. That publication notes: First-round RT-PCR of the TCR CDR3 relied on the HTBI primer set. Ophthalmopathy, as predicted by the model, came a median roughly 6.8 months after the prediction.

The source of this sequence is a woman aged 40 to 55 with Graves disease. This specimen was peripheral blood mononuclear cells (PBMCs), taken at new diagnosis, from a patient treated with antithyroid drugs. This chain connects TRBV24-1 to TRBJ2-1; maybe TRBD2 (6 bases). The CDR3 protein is CATSEGLGRNEQFF. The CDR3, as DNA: TGTGCCACCAGTGAAGGATTGGGGAGGAATGAGCAGTTCTTC.